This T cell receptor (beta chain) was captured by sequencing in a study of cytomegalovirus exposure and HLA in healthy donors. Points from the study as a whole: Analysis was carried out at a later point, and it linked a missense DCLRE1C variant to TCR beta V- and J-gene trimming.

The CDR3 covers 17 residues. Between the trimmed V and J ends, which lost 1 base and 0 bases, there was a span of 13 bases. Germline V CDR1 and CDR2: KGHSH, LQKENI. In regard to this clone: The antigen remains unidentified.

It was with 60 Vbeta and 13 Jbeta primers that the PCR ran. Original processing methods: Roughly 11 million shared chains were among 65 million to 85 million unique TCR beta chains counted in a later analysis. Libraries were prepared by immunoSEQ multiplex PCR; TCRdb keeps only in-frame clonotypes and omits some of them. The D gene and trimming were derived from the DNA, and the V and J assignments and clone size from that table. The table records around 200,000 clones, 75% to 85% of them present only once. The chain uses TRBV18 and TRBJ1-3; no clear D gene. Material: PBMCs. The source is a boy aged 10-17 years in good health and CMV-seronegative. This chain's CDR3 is CASSPQAGLSSGNTIYF. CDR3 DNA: TGTGCCAGCTCACCACAGGCCGGACTAAGCTCTGGAAACACCATATATTTT.